The rows below give T cell receptor beta chains drawn from one sample of a study of blood T cells in healthy people across ages. Using its own MiXCR run on the 5' RACE reads, TCRdb lists one record per CDR3 protein. The sample records roughly 1,100,000 distinct CDR3 sequences, almost 25% being singletons. The sample was also linked to a second study, of T cells of mothers and their children.

Sequenced: blood. The receptor set was obtained from a girl aged 2 to 10 in good health. Both conserved end residues are trimmed from each CDR3. The order of the fields is V gene, D gene, J gene, CDR3 length, CDR3 protein. A D gene is named only where the DNA matches it firmly.

>TRBV20-1|.|TRBJ2-7|14
SARGGGGTGPYEQY
>TRBV15|.|TRBJ2-7|14
ATSGPGTENSYEQY
>TRBV5-1|.|TRBJ2-1|11
ASSGRSANEQF
>TRBV27|.|TRBJ2-7|11
ASSLSQVGEQY
>TRBV7-9|.|TRBJ1-5|11
ASSLGLDGPQH
>TRBV12-3/TRBV12-4|.|TRBJ2-1|10
ASCILAGEQF
>TRBV7-2|.|TRBJ2-1|14
ASSLGLGLSYNEQF
>TRBV5-1|TRBD2|TRBJ2-3|16
ASSWLASGLVGTDTQY
>TRBV7-8|.|TRBJ1-1|12
ASSLAPVNTEAF
>TRBV6-2/TRBV6-3|.|TRBJ2-1|14
ATKLRSGENYNEQF
>TRBV7-6|TRBD2|TRBJ2-7|13
ASSLSGGNPYEQY
>TRBV13|.|TRBJ2-2|11
ASSLATTGELF
>TRBV20-1|TRBD2|.|13
SAYNLAGRRNEQF
>TRBV29-1|.|TRBJ2-3|12
SAPCEGPADTQY
>TRBV4-1|.|TRBJ1-1|11
ASSPRGGTEAF
>TRBV4-1|.|TRBJ1-2|12
ASSQDPRGSYCT
>TRBV27|.|TRBJ2-1|13
ASREGGSVYNEQF
>TRBV12-3/TRBV12-4|.|TRBJ1-2|13
ASSSLLEGVHGYT
>TRBV4-3|.|.|11
ASSQRASGTQY
>TRBV4-3|TRBD2|TRBJ2-5|14
ASSRAVRGEQETQY
>TRBV5-5|.|TRBJ2-6|12
ATKGDSGANVLT
>TRBV3-1|.|TRBJ2-6|14
ASSYSTRAGANVLT
>TRBV29-1|.|TRBJ2-5|11
SVDLGLQETQY
>TRBV7-8|.|TRBJ1-4|14
ASSPHWGQKGEKLF
>TRBV3-1|TRBD1|.|13
ASSQVWGTGETQY